This paragraph covers one T cell receptor (beta chain) sequence. Its antigen target is currently unknown. No quality values exist for individual bases; no much larger clone is one base distant. In total, just over 650 healthy bone marrow donors made up the cohort. Cohort members were all nominally healthy when sampled, although unrecorded immune exposures were likely present. The donor was CMV seronegative and belonged to the group of 352 seronegative cohort members. A peripheral blood sample was provided by each donor, and peripheral blood mononuclear cells were used for TCR beta sequencing. The Qiagen DNeasy Blood Extraction Kit was used to extract genomic DNA from the blood cell samples. The library relied on the immunoSEQ multiplex PCR assay. For the multiplex PCR, a mixture combining 60 forward primers for TCR Vbeta segments and 13 reverse primers for TCR Jbeta segments was used. A multiplex PCR assay on genomic DNA amplified the CDR3 region of rearranged TCR beta genes. The amplified TCR beta libraries were sequenced on the Illumina HiSeq System as 87-base-pair reads. The paper's data handling went like this. A later analysis counted approximately 76 million unique TCR beta chains across the 550 to 800 repertoires, and some 11 million of these chains were shared by at least two donors. Raw reads were error-corrected and collapsed into unique sequences by a nearest-neighbor algorithm in which closely related sequences were merged to remove PCR and sequencing errors. V, D and J gene segments were assigned by aligning CDR3 sequences to IMGT reference sequences. For a sequence to be retained, a match of at least six nucleotides was required to both a V gene segment and a J gene segment. A rearrangement was called productive if the CDR3 had no stop codons and remained in frame with V and J, and every other rearrangement was called non-productive. CDR3 was defined by IMGT convention, running from the second conserved V-encoded cysteine to the conserved J-encoded phenylalanine. The earlier analysis of a few hundred of the donors excluded sequences that lacked an unambiguous match to a single V gene segment. In an earlier analysis of more than 500 of the donors, a V segment was called functional when productive rearrangements were above 56.7%, and segregating when the standard deviation between donors exceeded 5%. A statistical classification framework was built for diagnosing cytomegalovirus status from the catalog of TCR beta chain sequences. V and J gene assignment, in a later analysis, came from comparing TCR nucleotide sequences with IMGT/GENE-DB human TR gene sequences. The TCRdist pipeline was used in a later analysis to assign CDR3 sequences and most-parsimonious VDJ recombination scenarios. A later analysis defined each TCR beta chain by its CDR3 amino acid sequence plus V-gene family, and excluded reads lacking a unique V-gene family. A later analysis removed several hundred highly shared, low-generation-probability nucleotide sequences to deal with suspected cross-contamination and a sequencing artifact. In a later analysis, a clonal expansion index for each public chain was calculated from normalized within-repertoire ranks of inferred template counts. A later analysis computed generation probabilities with a VDJ recombination model fitted to out-of-frame rearrangements, and checked the results against IGoR. Hypergeometric tests were used in a later analysis to score TCR-TCR, TCR-HLA and TCR-CMV co-occurrence, with a repertoire-size bias correction applied to the TCR pairs. In a later analysis, false discovery rates were estimated by permuting HLA or CMV assignments 20 times. In a later analysis, co-occurring TCRs were grouped with DBSCAN, and TCRdist sequence similarity was added when clustering was performed within HLA-allele-positive subsets. Co-occurrence clustering excluded repertoires with fewer than 30,000 or more than 120,000 public chains, plus five with anomalous nucleotide sharing. Entries here come from immuneACCESS through TCRdb and include only in-frame sequences with V and J called. Some clones fail to appear in such tables; in the studies checked, an unresolved V gene covers under half of the shortfall, and the cause of the remainder is unknown. V, J and clone size derive from that table, while D and trimming were established from the DNA sequence. For this sample there are about 200,000 clones; approximately 80% appear just once. Less than 4.5% of the sample comes from the top ten.

The data originate from a study of cytomegalovirus exposure and HLA in healthy donors (dated by TCRdb to 2017 to 2019). As for the study more broadly: An earlier analysis of several hundred of the donors reported 250 to 350 Gb of sequence data and 100 million to 130 million unique TCR beta sequences from 150 million to 200 million T cells. An early release that covered approximately 600 HLA-typed donors contained 300 to 350 gigabases of sequencing data and approximately 85 million unique TCR sequences. Among the roughly 370 genotyped donors, 81% belonged to the genetic ancestry cluster associated with self-reported Caucasian donors. The aim of the study was to test whether cataloging public T cell receptors could identify signatures of past pathogen exposure. Using immunosequencing, the study profiled T cell repertoires from fewer than 700 subjects and related those repertoires to cytomegalovirus serostatus. In addition to the first cohort of 666 subjects, a separate validation cohort of under 150 different subjects was used. High-throughput TCR immunosequencing, statistical association of individual TCRs with disease status, and machine learning were combined to predict cytomegalovirus infection status. A later analysis re-analyzed previously published TCR beta repertoires from several hundred donors and added high-resolution HLA genotyping to study TCR occurrence patterns. Rather than drawing on any new phenotypic data, the later analysis identified candidate immune exposures from TCR beta sequences and the way those sequences occurred across donors. To decide whether each TCR beta V gene segment behaved as functional or pseudogenic, an earlier analysis of 587 of the donors relied on high-throughput TCR beta sequencing. Donor age, sex, ethnicity and CMV serostatus were compiled alongside the repertoire data. Genome-wide SNP genotypes for about 55% of the 666 donors were used in a later genetic analysis, which treated that subset as a discovery cohort. Every discovery cohort repertoire had been produced on one sequencing platform. HLA typing included class I and class II loci at four-digit resolution. Typing coverage differed by locus: A, B, C, DRB1 and DQB1 were typed in about 620-640 donors, DQA1 in approximately 520, DPA1 in approximately 600, and DPB1 in about 450. Five DR-DQ haplotypes were handled as single units for association and clustering because linkage in the cohort was strong. On average, roughly 250,000 unique TCR beta nucleotide sequences were sequenced per donor among about 400 genotyped donors of the cohort, with roughly 18% of those sequences being non-productive. Study-wide findings and limitations: A later analysis found that TCR association rates varied across HLA loci, with DRB1 alleles showing the most associated TCRs and HLA-C alleles the fewest. Assigning TCR associations to individual alleles was difficult when HLA alleles, especially DR and DQ, strongly co-occurred. Compared with equally common non-associated chains, HLA-associated TCR beta chains in a later analysis were more clonally expanded and had lower generation probabilities. A group of highly shared sequence variants was considered likely to be a technical artifact of the sequencing pipeline. In a later analysis, most CMV-associated TCR beta chains were found to appear HLA-restricted, with HLA associations seemingly driven largely by CMV exposure. The presence/absence analyses assumed that sequencing depth was roughly uniform across donors, and that assumption may not be true. Across donors, most TCR sequences were observed very rarely, whereas some public TCRs were present in many individuals. The cohort was sequenced for TCR beta chains only, and without alpha or paired-chain data the features that could be detected were limited. The earlier analysis of approximately 540 of the donors excluded 15 to 20 rarely observed V segments, including chromosome 9 orphons, because counts were too low. HLA typing was unavailable for some donors at each locus, so association tests used only the typed subset. In a later genetic analysis, a missense DCLRE1C variant was associated with V-gene and J-gene trimming of TCR beta chains, and the association was replicated in an independent cohort. Specific HLA alleles were associated with roughly 16,000 TCR beta sequences at a false discovery rate of 0.05 in a later analysis. According to a later genetic analysis, donors in an Asian-associated ancestry cluster had fewer N-insertions in productive TCRs than the approximately 670-donor mean. A further reported finding was that TCR beta sequences accurately predicted the HLA-A and HLA-B alleles for most subjects in the first cohort. In the study, approximately 150 TCR beta chains were listed as associated with cytomegalovirus. Correlated functional status among segregating V segments might reflect linkage disequilibrium, but an unknown experimental factor could not be ruled out. In a later analysis, several top co-occurrence clusters were reported to appear linked to parvovirus B19, influenza, CMV and Epstein-Barr virus. In vitro tests confirmed that a few of the cytomegalovirus-associated TCR beta chains recognize cytomegalovirus antigens. CMV serostatus was the only immune exposure information available for the cohort. It was suggested by the authors that the approach could potentially be generalized to other disease states and immunological phenotypes. An earlier analysis of approximately 540 of the donors showed that most TCR beta V segments appeared in productive rearrangements either about 90% or about 30% of the time, which broadly matched IMGT annotations. The classifier was reported to diagnose cytomegalovirus status with high specificity and sensitivity in both the original cohort and the validation cohort. Some IMGT-functional V segments, including TRBV6-2 and TRBV6-3, could not be distinguished by the 87-base-pair reads and were therefore excluded.

The CDR3 holds 14 amino acids from the cysteine to the phenylalanine. This entry keeps only the CDR3 DNA: 42 bases, framed from base 1. Based on the germline V gene (reference sequence), the CDR1 and CDR2 sequences are SEHNR and FQNEAQ. Input material: PBMCs. The TCR was taken from a male donor in good health and CMV-seronegative. This chain joins TRBV7-9 to TRBJ2-5; the junction holds 12 bases that match TRBD1. The J call may be mistaken, given a closer DNA end match to TRBJ2-7. The sequence in DNA is TGTGCCAGCAGCTTGGGACAGGGGGCTTACGAGCAGTACTTC. Its protein product is CASSLGQGAYEQYF.